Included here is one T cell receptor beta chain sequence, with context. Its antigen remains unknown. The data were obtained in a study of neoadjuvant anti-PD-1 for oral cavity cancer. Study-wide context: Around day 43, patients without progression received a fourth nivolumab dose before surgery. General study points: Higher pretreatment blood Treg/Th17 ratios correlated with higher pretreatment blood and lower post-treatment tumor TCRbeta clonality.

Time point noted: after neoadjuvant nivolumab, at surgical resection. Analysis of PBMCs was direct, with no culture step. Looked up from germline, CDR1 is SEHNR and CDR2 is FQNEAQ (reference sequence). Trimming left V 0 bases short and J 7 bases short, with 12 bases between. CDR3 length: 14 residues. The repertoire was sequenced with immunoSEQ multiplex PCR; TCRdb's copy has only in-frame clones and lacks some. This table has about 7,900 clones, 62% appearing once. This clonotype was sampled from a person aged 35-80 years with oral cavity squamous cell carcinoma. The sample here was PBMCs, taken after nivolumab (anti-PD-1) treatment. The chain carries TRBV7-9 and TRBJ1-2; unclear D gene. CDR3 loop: CASSLAEPIGGYTF. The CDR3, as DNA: TGTGCCAGCAGCTTAGCAGAACCAATTGGTGGCTACACCTTC.